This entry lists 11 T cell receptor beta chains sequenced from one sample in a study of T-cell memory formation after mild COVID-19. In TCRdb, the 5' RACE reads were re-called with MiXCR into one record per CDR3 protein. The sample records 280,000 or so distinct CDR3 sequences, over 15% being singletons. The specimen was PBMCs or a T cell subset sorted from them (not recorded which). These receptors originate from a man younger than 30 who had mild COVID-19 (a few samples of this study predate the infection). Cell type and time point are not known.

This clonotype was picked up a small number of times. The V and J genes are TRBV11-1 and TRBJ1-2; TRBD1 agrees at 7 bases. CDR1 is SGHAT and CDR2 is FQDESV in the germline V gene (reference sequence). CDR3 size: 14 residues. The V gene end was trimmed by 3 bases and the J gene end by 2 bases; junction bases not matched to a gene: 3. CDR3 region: CASSFGDSNYGYTF. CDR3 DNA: TGTGCCAGCAGCTTCGGGGACAGCAACTATGGCTACACCTTC.

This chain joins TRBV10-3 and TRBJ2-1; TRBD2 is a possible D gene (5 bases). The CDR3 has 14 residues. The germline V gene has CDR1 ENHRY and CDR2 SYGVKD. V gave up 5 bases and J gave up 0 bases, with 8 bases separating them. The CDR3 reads CAISRGSSYNEQFF. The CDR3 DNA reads TGTGCCATCAGTCGAGGGAGCTCCTACAATGAGCAGTTCTTC.

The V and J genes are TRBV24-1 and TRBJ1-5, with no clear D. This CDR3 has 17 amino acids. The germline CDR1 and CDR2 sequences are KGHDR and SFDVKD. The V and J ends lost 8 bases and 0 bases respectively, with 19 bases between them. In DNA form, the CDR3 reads TGTGCCACCAACCTAGGCGCAGGTTCTTATAGCAATCAGCCCCAGCATTTT. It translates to CATNLGAGSYSNQPQHF.

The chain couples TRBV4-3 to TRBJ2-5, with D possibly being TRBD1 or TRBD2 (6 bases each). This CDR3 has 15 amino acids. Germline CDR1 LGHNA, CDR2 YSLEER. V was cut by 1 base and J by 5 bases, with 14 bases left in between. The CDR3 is CASSQGIGGWETQYF. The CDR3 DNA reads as TGCGCCAGCAGCCAAGGCATCGGGGGCTGGGAGACCCAGTACTTC.

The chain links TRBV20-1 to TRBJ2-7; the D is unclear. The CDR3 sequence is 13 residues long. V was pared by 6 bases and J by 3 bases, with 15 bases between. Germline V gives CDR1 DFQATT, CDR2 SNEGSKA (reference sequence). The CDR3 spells CSASGLNYYEQYV. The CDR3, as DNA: TGCAGTGCGAGTGGGCTAAACTACTACGAGCAGTACGTC.

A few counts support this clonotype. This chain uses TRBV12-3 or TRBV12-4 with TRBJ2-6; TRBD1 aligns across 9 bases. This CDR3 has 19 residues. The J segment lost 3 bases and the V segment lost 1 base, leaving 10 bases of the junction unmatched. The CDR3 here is CASSLVNNRGRRGANVLTF. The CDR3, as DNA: TGTGCCAGCAGTTTAGTGAACAACAGGGGGCGACGTGGGGCCAACGTCCTGACTTTC.

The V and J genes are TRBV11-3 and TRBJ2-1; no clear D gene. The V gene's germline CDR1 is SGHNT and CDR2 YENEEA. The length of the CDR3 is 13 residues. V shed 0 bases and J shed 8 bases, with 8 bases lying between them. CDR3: CASSLDWADEQFF. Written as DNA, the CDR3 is TGTGCCAGCAGCTTAGATTGGGCGGATGAGCAGTTCTTC.

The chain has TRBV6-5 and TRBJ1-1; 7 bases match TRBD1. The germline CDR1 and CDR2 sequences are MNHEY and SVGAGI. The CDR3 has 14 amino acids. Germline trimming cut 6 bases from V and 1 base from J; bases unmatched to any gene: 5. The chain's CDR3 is CASSEGAANTEAFF. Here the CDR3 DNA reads TGTGCCAGCAGCGAGGGGGCTGCGAACACTGAAGCTTTCTTT.

The CDR3 loop is CASRLAVRDEQFF. The CDR3 region has the DNA TGTGCCAGTAGATTGGCTGTAAGGGATGAGCAGTTCTTC. The chain joins TRBV19 to TRBJ2-1; D call uncertain. This CDR3 has 13 amino acids. Trimming shortened V by 6 bases and J by 8 bases, and 14 bases separated the two germline ends. The germline V gene has CDR1 LNHDA and CDR2 SQIVND (reference sequence).

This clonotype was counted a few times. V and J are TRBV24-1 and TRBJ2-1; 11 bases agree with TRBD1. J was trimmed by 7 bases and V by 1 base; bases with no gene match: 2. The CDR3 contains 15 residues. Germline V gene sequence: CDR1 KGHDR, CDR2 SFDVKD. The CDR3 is CATSDFGTGGNEQFF. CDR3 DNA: TGTGCCACCAGTGATTTTGGGACAGGGGGGAATGAGCAGTTCTTC.

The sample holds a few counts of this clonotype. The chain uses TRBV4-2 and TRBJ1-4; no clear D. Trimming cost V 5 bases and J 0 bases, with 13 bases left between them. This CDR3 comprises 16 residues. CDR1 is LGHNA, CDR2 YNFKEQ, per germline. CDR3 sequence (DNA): TGTGCCAGCAGCGCGCCAGATATAGCAACTAATGAAAAACTGTTTTTT. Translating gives CASSAPDIATNEKLFF.